Listed below are T cell receptor beta chains from one sample, sequenced in a study of cytomegalovirus exposure and HLA in healthy donors. The method was immunoSEQ multiplex PCR; TCRdb's version includes in-frame clones alone and lacks a portion of them. The table records over 55,000 clones, approximately 70% of them present only once. Input material: PBMCs. These receptors were obtained from a woman aged 45-59 years in good health and CMV-seropositive. The CDR3 runs from the conserved cysteine through the conserved F or W. The D gene is left open where the match is weak. A clone size is listed for some rows: how often the clone was seen (once, few, many), or a class if it is expanded.

J gene: TRBJ2-1
V gene: TRBV7-3
clone size: once
D gene: NA
CDR3 protein: CASSLLGASVDNEQFF
CDR3 DNA: TGTGCCAGCAGCTTATTAGGCGCTAGCGTGGACAATGAGCAGTTCTTC

J gene: TRBJ2-1
V gene: TRBV4-2
clone size: NA
D gene: TRBD2
CDR3 protein: CASSQGTSGSGNEQFF
CDR3 DNA: TGTGCCAGCAGCCAAGGGACTAGCGGGAGTGGCAATGAGCAGTTCTTC

J gene: TRBJ1-2
V gene: TRBV28
clone size: NA
D gene: TRBD1
CDR3 protein: CAILRQGAQRYGYTF
CDR3 DNA: TGTGCCATCCTTCGACAGGGAGCGCAGCGCTATGGCTACACCTTC

J gene: TRBJ1-2
V gene: TRBV11-2
clone size: NA
D gene: NA
CDR3 protein: CASTRGAFDNYGYTF
CDR3 DNA: TGTGCCAGCACCCGAGGCGCTTTCGATAACTATGGCTACACCTTC

J gene: TRBJ1-6
V gene: TRBV6-5
clone size: NA
D gene: TRBD1
CDR3 protein: CASSYSRQGGSPLHF
CDR3 DNA: TGTGCCAGCAGTTACTCGCGACAGGGAGGTTCACCCCTCCACTTT

J gene: TRBJ2-7
V gene: TRBV7-2
clone size: NA
D gene: TRBD1
CDR3 protein: CASSSRQGTHEQYF
CDR3 DNA: TGTGCCAGCAGCTCCCGACAGGGGACCCACGAGCAGTACTTC

J gene: TRBJ1-3
V gene: TRBV18
clone size: once
D gene: NA
CDR3 protein: CASSLDESSGNTIYF
CDR3 DNA: TGTGCCAGCTCACTAGATGAGAGCTCTGGAAACACCATATATTTT

J gene: TRBJ2-3
V gene: TRBV11-3
clone size: NA
D gene: TRBD2
CDR3 protein: CASSSGLDTDTQYF
CDR3 DNA: TGTGCCAGCAGCTCCGGACTAGATACAGATACGCAGTATTTT

J gene: TRBJ1-6
V gene: TRBV6-5
clone size: NA
D gene: TRBD1
CDR3 protein: CASSYLPDREPLHF
CDR3 DNA: TGTGCCAGCAGTTACCTCCCGGACAGGGAGCCCCTCCACTTT

J gene: TRBJ2-5
V gene: TRBV7-2
clone size: NA
D gene: TRBD1
CDR3 protein: CASSLRTGQETQYF
CDR3 DNA: TGTGCCAGCAGCTTGCGGACAGGCCAAGAGACCCAGTACTTC

J gene: TRBJ1-2
V gene: TRBV5-6
clone size: NA
D gene: NA
CDR3 protein: CASSLGESGGGYTF
CDR3 DNA: TGTGCCAGCAGCCTCGGGGAGAGTGGCGGCGGCTACACCTTC

J gene: TRBJ2-3
V gene: TRBV28
clone size: NA
D gene: NA
CDR3 protein: CASSRSQGSADTQYF
CDR3 DNA: TGTGCCAGCAGTCGATCTCAGGGGAGCGCAGATACGCAGTATTTT

J gene: TRBJ2-7
V gene: TRBV10-3
clone size: NA
D gene: NA
CDR3 protein: CAISGYGGSSYEQYF
CDR3 DNA: TGTGCCATCAGTGGATATGGGGGGAGCTCCTACGAGCAGTACTTC

J gene: TRBJ2-7
V gene: TRBV29-1
clone size: NA
D gene: TRBD1
CDR3 protein: CSGDRTGRFYEQYF
CDR3 DNA: TGCAGCGGGGACCGGACAGGGCGGTTCTACGAGCAGTACTTC